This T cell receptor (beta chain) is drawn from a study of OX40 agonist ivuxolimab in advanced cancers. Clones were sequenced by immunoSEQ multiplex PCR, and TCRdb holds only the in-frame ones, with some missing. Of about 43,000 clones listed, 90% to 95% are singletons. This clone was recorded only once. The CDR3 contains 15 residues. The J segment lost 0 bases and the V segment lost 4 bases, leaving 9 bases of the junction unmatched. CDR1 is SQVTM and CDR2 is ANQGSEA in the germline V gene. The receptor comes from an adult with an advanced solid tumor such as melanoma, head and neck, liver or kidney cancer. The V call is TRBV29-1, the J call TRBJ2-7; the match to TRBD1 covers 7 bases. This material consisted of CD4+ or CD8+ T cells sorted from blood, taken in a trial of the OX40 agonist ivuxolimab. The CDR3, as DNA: TGCAGCGTTGGAGGGGATGAGGGGGCCTCCTACGAGCAGTACTTC. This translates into CSVGGDEGASYEQYF.